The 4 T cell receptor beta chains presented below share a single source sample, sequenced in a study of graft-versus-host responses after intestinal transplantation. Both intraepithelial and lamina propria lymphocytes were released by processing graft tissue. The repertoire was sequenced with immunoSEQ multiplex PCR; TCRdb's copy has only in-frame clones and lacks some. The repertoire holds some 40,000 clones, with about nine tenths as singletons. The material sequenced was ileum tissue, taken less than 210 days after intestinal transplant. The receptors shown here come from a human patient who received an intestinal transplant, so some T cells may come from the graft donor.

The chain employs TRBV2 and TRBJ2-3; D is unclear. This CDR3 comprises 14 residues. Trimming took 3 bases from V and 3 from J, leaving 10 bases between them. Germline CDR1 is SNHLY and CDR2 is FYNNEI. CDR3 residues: CASSDVRPTDTQYF. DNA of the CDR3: TGTGCCAGCAGTGATGTCAGGCCAACAGATACGCAGTATTTT.

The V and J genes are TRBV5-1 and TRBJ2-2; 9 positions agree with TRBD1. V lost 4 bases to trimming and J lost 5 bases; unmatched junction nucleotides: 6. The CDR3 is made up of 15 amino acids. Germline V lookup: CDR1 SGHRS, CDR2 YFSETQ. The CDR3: CASSRGQGRTGELFF. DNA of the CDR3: TGCGCCAGCAGCAGGGGACAGGGACGAACCGGGGAGCTGTTTTTT.

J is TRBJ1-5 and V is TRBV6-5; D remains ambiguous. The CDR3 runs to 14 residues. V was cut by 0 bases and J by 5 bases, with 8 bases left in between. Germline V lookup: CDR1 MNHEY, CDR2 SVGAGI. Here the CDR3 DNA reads TGTGCCAGCAGTTACTCCCCAGACCATCAGCCCCAGCATTTT. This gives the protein CASSYSPDHQPQHF.

This CDR3 is CASSLLGGDNEQFF. The CDR3 DNA follows: TGTGCCAGCAGCTTGCTAGGGGGGGACAATGAGCAGTTCTTC. V is TRBV11-3 and J is TRBJ2-1, with a possible D match to TRBD2 (7 bases). The CDR3 extends over 14 amino acids. Trimming pared 3 bases from V and 5 bases from J, leaving 11 bases between. CDR1 and CDR2 (germline): SGHNT, YENEEA.